This T cell receptor (beta chain) was recovered during a study of T cells in Graves' hyperthyroidism and ophthalmopathy. Study results and caveats: For ophthalmopathy, model prediction preceded onset by a median around six months.

Diagnoses rested on clinical symptoms, serum thyroxine and TRAb, thyroid ultrasound and orbital computed tomography. The V and J ends lost 5 bases and 8 bases respectively, with 15 bases between them. This CDR3 spans 13 amino acids. Germline values: CDR1 MNHEY, CDR2 SVGAGI. Note on this clonotype: As yet, its antigen is unknown.

RNA transcripts were the template for amplifying TCR beta CDR3 regions. TCR CDR3 regions were first amplified by RT-PCR with HTBI primers. TCRdb reanalysed the multiplex PCR reads using MiXCR and keeps one entry per CDR3 protein. There are 480,000 or so distinct CDR3 sequences in the sample; around 43% occur only once, and about 45% lies in the top ten. The sequence came from an adult woman with Graves' disease, either hyperthyroidism or ophthalmopathy (not recorded which). The sequenced material came from peripheral blood or thyroid tissue (not recorded which). This chain connects TRBV6-5 to TRBJ1-2; D might be TRBD1 (6 bases). This CDR3 reads CASSHRVGSGYTF. Written as DNA, the CDR3 is TGTGCCAGCAGTCACAGGGTGGGTAGCGGCTACACCTTC.